This is a list of T cell receptor beta chains from one sample in a study of cytomegalovirus exposure and HLA in healthy donors. Sequencing was performed with immunoSEQ multiplex PCR; in TCRdb, only in-frame clones are kept and a portion is missing. The table shows more than 95,000 clones, with around 78% occurring only once. Sequenced material: PBMCs. The receptors were gathered from a man in his 60s in good health and CMV-seropositive. Both conserved end residues are part of each CDR3. D genes are given only for firm matches. Only some rows state a clone size, as once, few, many or a class for expanded clones.

V gene	J gene	clone size	D gene	CDR3 protein	CDR3 DNA
TRBV18	TRBJ2-7	-	-	CASSGQGEEQYF	TGTGCCAGCTCTGGGCAGGGTGAGGAGCAGTACTTC
TRBV7-2	TRBJ2-7	-	-	CASSSFRYEQYF	TGTGCCAGCAGCTCCTTTCGGTACGAGCAGTACTTC
TRBV2	TRBJ1-2	-	-	CAGGVFVGYTF	TGTGCCGGGGGGGTGTTCGTTGGCTACACCTTC
TRBV4-1	TRBJ2-1	-	TRBD1	CASSQEDRGNEQFF	TGCGCCAGCAGCCAAGAGGACAGGGGCAATGAGCAGTTCTTC
TRBV9	TRBJ2-7	-	TRBD2	CASSVDPSGGEQYF	TGTGCCAGCAGCGTAGATCCTAGCGGGGGAGAGCAGTACTTC
TRBV9	TRBJ1-2	-	-	CASSVGRGGYTF	TGTGCCAGCAGCGTAGGGAGGGGTGGCTACACCTTC
TRBV30	TRBJ1-2	-	-	CAWDKRRYGYTF	TGTGCCTGGGACAAACGCCGCTATGGCTACACCTTC
TRBV5-1	TRBJ2-5	-	TRBD1	CASSDDRVHRETQYF	TGCGCCAGCAGCGATGACAGGGTCCACCGGGAGACCCAGTACTTC
TRBV19	TRBJ1-5	once	TRBD1	CASSMGTGLQPQHF	TGTGCCAGTAGTATGGGGACAGGGCTTCAGCCCCAGCATTTT
TRBV4-2	TRBJ2-7	once	-	CASSLRGDNGEQYF	TGTGCCAGCAGCCTCCGGGGGGACAATGGCGAGCAGTACTTC
TRBV7-2	TRBJ2-1	-	TRBD2	CASSLSGGSYNEQFF	TGTGCCAGCAGCCTTAGCGGGGGCTCCTACAATGAGCAGTTCTTC